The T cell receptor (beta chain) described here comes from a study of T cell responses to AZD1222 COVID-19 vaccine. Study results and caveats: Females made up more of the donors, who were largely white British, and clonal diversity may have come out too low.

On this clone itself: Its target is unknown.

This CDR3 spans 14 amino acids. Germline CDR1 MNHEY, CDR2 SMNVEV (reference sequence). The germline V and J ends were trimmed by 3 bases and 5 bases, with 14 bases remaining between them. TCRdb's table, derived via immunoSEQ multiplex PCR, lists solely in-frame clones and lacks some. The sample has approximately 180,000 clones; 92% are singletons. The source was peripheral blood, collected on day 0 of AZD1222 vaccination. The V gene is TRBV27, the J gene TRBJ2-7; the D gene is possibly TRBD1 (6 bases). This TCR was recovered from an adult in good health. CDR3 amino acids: CASSLGLGAHEQYF. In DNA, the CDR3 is TGTGCCAGCAGTTTGGGTTTGGGGGCCCACGAGCAGTACTTC.